This TCR beta chain derives from a study of T cells in Graves' hyperthyroidism and ophthalmopathy. Study-wide points: For ophthalmopathy, model prediction preceded onset by a median around six months.

Worth noting for this clonotype: Its antigen is currently unknown.

Hyperthyroidism had been newly diagnosed in patients aged 18 to 65, and its duration was under 2 months. Fresh 10 ml peripheral blood yielded PBMCs. Amplified regions were TCR beta CDR3 sequences from RNA transcripts. When the TCR CDR3 underwent first-round RT-PCR, the HTBI primer set was used. Each CDR3 protein is one row after TCRdb ran MiXCR on the multiplex PCR reads. Among hundreds of thousands of distinct CDR3 sequences listed, more than 30% were seen once. The CDR3 length is 13 residues. Germline lookup yields CDR1 DFQATT and CDR2 SNEGSKA (reference sequence). Trimming took 5 bases from V and 2 from J; bases not matched to a gene: 2.

The sample comprised blood. The rearrangement joins TRBV20-1 to TRBJ1-2; 10 bases agree with TRBD1. This receptor was taken from a man in his late teens or twenties with Graves' hyperthyroidism. CDR3 amino acids: CSAPTGGNYGYTF. For the CDR3, the DNA is TGCAGTGCTCCGACAGGGGGCAACTATGGCTACACCTTC.